This TCR beta chain was obtained from a study of blood T cells in healthy people across ages. General observations from the study: PBMCs that were unsorted prevented a conclusive naive versus antigen-experienced comparison.

Germline-derived CDR1 and CDR2 are SGHRS and YFSETQ. This CDR3 is built from 18 residues. With 1 base clipped from V and 0 bases from J, the junction kept 9 bases outside the gene matches. A second about 7 to 12 cycle PCR used barcoded and J-beta primers. One entry per CDR3 protein, called by TCRdb with MiXCR from the 5' RACE reads. The table lists 800,000 to 900,000 distinct CDR3 sequences, 62% of them singletons. Remarks on this clonotype: The antigen remains unidentified.

This sequence originates from a man aged 30 to 39 in good health. The chain links TRBV5-1 to TRBJ2-1; TRBD1 aligns across 8 bases. Material for sequencing was blood. The CDR3 protein is CASSLLWGDRGSYNEQFF. DNA of the CDR3: TGCGCCAGCAGCTTGTTGTGGGGCGACAGGGGCTCCTACAATGAGCAGTTCTTC.